These 14 T cell receptor beta chains came from one sample sequenced in a study of identical twins. TCRdb called the 5' RACE reads again in MiXCR, with one record for every CDR3 protein. The profile shows roughly 710,000 distinct CDR3 sequences, around 6% of them singletons. Sequencing was carried out using naive T cells sorted from blood. These receptors were obtained from a man younger than 35 in good health.

This clonotype turned up a few times. The chain has TRBV5-4 and TRBJ2-6; no firm D call. This CDR3 has 16 amino acids. V was cut by 3 bases and J by 2 bases, with 12 bases left in between. The germline CDR1 and CDR2 sequences are SGHNT and YYREEE (reference sequence). In nucleotides, the CDR3 is TGTGCCAGCAGCTCCGGGCTCCCCCCTGGGGCCAACGTCCTGACTTTC. It encodes CASSSGLPPGANVLTF.

The V call is TRBV7-9, the J call TRBJ2-3, with 10 nucleotides matching TRBD1. Losses at the gene ends were 5 bases for V and 4 bases for J; bases not matched to a gene: 9. Looked up from germline, CDR1 is SEHNR and CDR2 is FQNEAQ (reference sequence). The CDR3 sequence is 16 residues long. The CDR3 DNA is TGTGCCAGCAGCCTACCCGGGACAGGGGTTTCAGATACGCAGTATTTT. This translates into CASSLPGTGVSDTQYF.

The rearrangement uses TRBV7-2 and TRBJ2-2; D is perhaps TRBD1 or TRBD2 (5 bases each). The V gene lost 2 bases and the J gene lost 8 bases, with 15 bases spanning the gap. The germline gives CDR1 SGHTA, CDR2 FQGNSA. This CDR3 is built from 15 residues. The CDR3 DNA follows: TGTGCCAGCAGCTTAATAGGGACCCTTGGTGGGGAGCTGTTTTTT. It encodes CASSLIGTLGGELFF.

This clonotype occurred a few times. The missing conserved phenylalanine or tryptophan at the end of this CDR3 makes a read error likely. It is unclear where the CDR3 begins or ends on the DNA, so no DNA is shown, and the CDR3 is as TCRdb lists it. The chain links TRBV6-5 to TRBJ2-7; TRBD1, as called in the table, went unchecked against the DNA. The CDR3 is 13 amino acids in total, end residues counted. Germline-derived CDR1 and CDR2 are MNHEY and SVGAGI. CDR3 in amino acids: CASSYSNRGPLTA.

Only a few counts were recorded for this clonotype. This sequence joins TRBV9 and TRBJ1-1; TRBD1 might be the D (5 bases). V was pared by 0 bases and J by 1 base, with 10 bases between. The CDR3 loop spans 15 amino acids. Per germline, CDR1 SGDLS and CDR2 YYNGEE. The CDR3 sequence: CASSVGGLPNTEAFF. The CDR3 DNA sequence: TGTGCCAGCAGCGTAGGGGGGTTGCCGAACACTGAAGCTTTCTTT.

This clonotype was seen many times. The V gene is TRBV4-2, the J gene TRBJ1-1, with 7 bases matching TRBD1. CDR3 length: 13 residues. CDR1 is LGHNA, CDR2 YNFKEQ, per germline. The V gene end was trimmed by 5 bases and the J gene end by 5 bases; junction bases not matched to a gene: 5. The CDR3 nucleotides read TGTGCCAGCAGCGAGACAGGGCGAACTGAAGCTTTCTTT. Protein: CASSETGRTEAFF.

Many counts were recorded for this clonotype. V gene TRBV7-8 combines with J gene TRBJ2-3; D unclear. This CDR3 comprises 12 residues. Germline V gene data show CDR1 as SGHVS and CDR2 as FQNEAQ. V lost 4 bases and J 2 bases, leaving 4 bases between the germline ends. The CDR3 DNA reads TGTGCCAGCAGCTACCACACAGATACGCAGTATTTT. Its protein is CASSYHTDTQYF.

This clonotype was seen only a few times. The junction departs from the called germline gene at one end, perhaps through a read error. CDR3 coding DNA: TGTGCCAGCAGCCCACCGGGACTAGCGGGAATCGAGCAAGTGACCCAGTACTTC. It encodes CASSPPGLAGIEQVTQYF. The chain joins TRBV12-3 or TRBV12-4 to TRBJ2-5; 13 bases align to TRBD2. This CDR3 has 18 amino acids.

The chain combines TRBV15 with TRBJ1-1, with D hard to call. The CDR3 runs to 15 residues. Germline lookup yields CDR1 LNHNV and CDR2 YYDKDF (reference sequence). Trimming removed 1 base from V and 0 bases from J, with 9 bases in between. CDR3 DNA: TGTGCCACCAGCAGAGGGAAAGAATTGAACACTGAAGCTTTCTTT. Translating gives CATSRGKELNTEAFF.

Ten or more counts support this clonotype. The chain recombines TRBV18 with TRBJ2-2, with D possibly matching TRBD1 (6 bases). Germline V CDR1 and CDR2: KGHSH, LQKENI. This CDR3 is 14 amino acids long. V shed 6 bases and J shed 1 base, with 9 bases lying between them. CDR3: CASSWTVNTGELFF. CDR3 in DNA: TGTGCCAGCTCCTGGACAGTGAACACCGGGGAGCTGTTTTTT.

This clonotype was seen at least ten times. The gene calls are TRBV10-1 and TRBJ2-2, with D unresolved. The V end lost 8 bases, the J end lost 2 bases, and 9 bases lay between the germline ends. Germline V CDR1 and CDR2: WNHNN, SYGVQD (reference sequence). The CDR3 is 13 amino acids. CDR3 in amino acids: CASAQSNTGELFF. The DNA for the CDR3 is TGCGCCAGCGCGCAGAGTAACACCGGGGAGCTGTTTTTT.

This clonotype was recorded at least ten times. The chain carries TRBV5-1 and TRBJ2-5; TRBD2 matches at 12 bases. The V gene's germline CDR1 is SGHRS and CDR2 YFSETQ. V trimming: 4 bases; J trimming: 2 bases; junction bases outside the gene matches: 6. The CDR3 has 16 residues. The CDR3 is CASSPGLAGNQETQYF. CDR3 in DNA: TGCGCCAGCAGCCCCGGACTAGCGGGAAATCAAGAGACCCAGTACTTC.

The chain combines TRBV30 with TRBJ2-1, with D perhaps TRBD2 (6 bases). CDR3 length: 13 amino acids. Trimming left V 3 bases short and J 7 bases short, with 13 bases between. CDR1 is GTSNPN, CDR2 SVGIG, per germline (reference sequence). CDR3 sequence reads: CAWRAGAGNEQFF. The CDR3, as DNA: TGTGCCTGGAGGGCTGGTGCGGGAAATGAGCAGTTCTTC.

The sample holds a few counts of this clonotype. The V gene is TRBV7-9, the J gene TRBJ1-2; no clear D gene. V lost 5 bases to trimming and J lost 1 base, with 14 bases between them. Germline V CDR1 and CDR2: SEHNR, FQNEAQ (reference sequence). This CDR3 spans 15 amino acids. CDR3 protein: CASSLNDRVNYGYTF. In DNA, the CDR3 is TGTGCCAGCAGCCTAAACGATCGGGTTAACTATGGCTACACCTTC.